Below, 14 T cell receptor beta chains from the same sample are listed, as sequenced in a study of regulatory T cells in long-lasting Graves disease listed by TCRdb under 2021. Libraries were built with multiplex PCR. These reads were obtained on an Illumina HiSeq 4000. To build TCR beta libraries, CDR3 regions were amplified by Arm-PCR using iRepertoire HTBI primers. Using fastp trimming at Q25 and MiXCR clonotype assembly, TCRdb reanalyzed the public sequencing data and kept in-frame beta chains. Every distinct CDR3 protein forms one entry, paired with its most common genes and DNA. The sample table contains 400,000 to 600,000 distinct CDR3 sequences; only one count was recorded for about 22% of them. The ten largest clones capture roughly 7% of the sample. This sample's time point label indicates: persistent/refractory GD, antithyroid drugs over 5 years with positive TRAb. For both TCR sequencing and RNA sequencing, RNA was extracted from PBMCs using TRIzol.

The sequences come from peripheral blood mononuclear cells (PBMCs), collected when the disease was refractory, from a patient treated with antithyroid drugs. All receptors come from a female donor with Graves disease.

V and J are TRBV5-6 and TRBJ1-1, with D possibly matching TRBD1 (6 bases). The CDR3 consists of 15 residues. CDR1 is SGHDT and CDR2 is YYEEEE in the germline V gene. Trimming stripped 0 bases from V and 4 bases from J, with 13 bases between. The CDR3 spells CASSLALGALTEAFF. CDR3 DNA: TGTGCCAGCAGCTTGGCCCTGGGGGCTCTCACTGAAGCTTTCTTT.

This clonotype was recorded many times. The J gene is TRBJ1-2, the V gene TRBV24-1; D perhaps matches TRBD1 (5 bases). This CDR3 comprises 14 residues. The V gene lost 6 bases and the J gene lost 4 bases, with 14 bases spanning the gap. The germline gives CDR1 KGHDR, CDR2 SFDVKD. The CDR3 sequence: CATSLGGDSYGYTF. The CDR3 DNA follows: TGTGCCACCAGTCTGGGGGGGGATAGCTATGGCTACACCTTC.

This clonotype was recorded at least ten times. V usage is TRBV28 and J usage is TRBJ1-2; 7 nucleotides match TRBD1. Germline CDR1 is MDHEN and CDR2 is SYDVKM. The CDR3 sequence is 12 residues long. V was pared by 6 bases and J by 4 bases, with 2 bases of the junction left unmatched. CDR3 protein: CASRDRSYGYTF. The DNA for the CDR3 is TGTGCCAGCAGGGACAGGAGCTATGGCTACACCTTC.

This clonotype was observed many times. CDR3 loop: CASNPGDTEAFF. As DNA, the CDR3 is TGTGCCAGCAATCCGGGGGACACTGAAGCTTTCTTT. The V gene is TRBV2, the J gene TRBJ1-1; perhaps TRBD1 as D (5 bases). Deletions cut 7 bases from V and 3 bases from J, with 9 bases between. The germline gives CDR1 SNHLY, CDR2 FYNNEI. CDR3 length equals 12 residues.

V usage is TRBV30 and J usage is TRBJ2-7; possible D gene TRBD2, 7 bases. The CDR3 sequence is 14 residues long. Germline V gene lookup returns CDR1 GTSNPN and CDR2 SVGIG (reference sequence). The V gene lost 8 bases and the J gene lost 0 bases, with 17 bases spanning the gap. The CDR3, as DNA: TGTGCCCTACAGGGTGGCGGGGGCTCCTACGAGCAGTACTTC. Translated, it gives CALQGGGGSYEQYF.

This rearrangement joins TRBV28 to TRBJ2-3, with D perhaps given as TRBD1 or TRBD2 (6 bases each). The CDR3 contains 16 residues. V lost 5 bases and J lost 0, with 15 bases in between. From germline, CDR1 is MDHEN and CDR2 SYDVKM. CDR3 loop: CASSGVGGWSTDTQYF. In DNA form, the CDR3 reads TGTGCCAGCAGTGGGGTCGGGGGCTGGAGCACAGATACGCAGTATTTT. The full variable domain, completed using reference TRBV28 and TRBJ2-3, is DVKVTQSSRYLVKRTGEKVFLECVQDMDHENMFWYRQDPGLGLRLIYFSYDVKMKEKGDIPEGYSVSREKKERFSLILESASTNQTSMYLCASSGVGGWSTDTQYFGPGTRLTVL.

This clonotype appeared many times. The chain combines TRBV12-3 or TRBV12-4 with TRBJ2-7, with D maybe TRBD2 (6 bases). The CDR3 has 14 residues. With 1 base removed from V and 3 bases from J, the gap between germline ends came to 10 bases. This CDR3 is CASSLGRGIYEQYF. CDR3 DNA sequence: TGTGCCAGCAGTTTAGGGCGGGGAATCTACGAGCAGTACTTC.

This chain joins TRBV18 and TRBJ2-5, with TRBD2 as a possible D gene (6 bases). The germline V gene encodes CDR1 KGHSH and CDR2 LQKENI. Trimming removed 4 bases from V and 5 bases from J, with 26 bases in between. The CDR3 length is 18 residues. The chain's CDR3 is CASSLTSLLRLGGETQYF. CDR3 nucleotides: TGTGCCAGCTCACTGACATCCCTGCTCCGGCTTGGAGGGGAGACCCAGTACTTC. Looking up the rest from reference TRBV18 and TRBJ2-5 gives the full variable domain: NAGVMQNPRHLVRRRGQEARLRCSPMKGHSHVYWYRQLPEEGLKFMVYLQKENIIDESGMPKERFSAEFPKEGPSILRIQQVVRGDSAAYFCASSLTSLLRLGGETQYFGPGTRLLVL.

The CDR3 reads CASKFPGLAGEGTGELFF. Here the CDR3 DNA reads TGTGCCAGCAAGTTCCCGGGACTAGCGGGAGAAGGAACCGGGGAGCTGTTTTTT. This rearrangement joins TRBV19 to TRBJ2-2; 14 bases line up with TRBD2. CDR3 length: 18 residues. From germline, CDR1 is LNHDA and CDR2 SQIVND (reference sequence). V was pared by 9 bases and J by 5 bases, with 14 bases of the junction left unmatched.

This clonotype was seen a few times. The chain combines TRBV19 with TRBJ1-4; 10 bases match TRBD1. This CDR3 is 16 amino acids long. Germline V gene sequence: CDR1 LNHDA, CDR2 SQIVND (reference sequence). The J segment lost 2 bases and the V segment lost 8 bases, leaving 8 bases of the junction unmatched. CDR3 bases: TGTGCCAGTTCCCGACAGGGGGCAGCTACTAATGAAAAACTGTTTTTT. As protein: CASSRQGAATNEKLFF.

The chain combines TRBV20-1 with TRBJ1-2; 10 positions match TRBD1. The CDR3 runs 14 residues. V was clipped by 3 bases and J by 1 base; unmatched bases: 2. The germline CDR1 and CDR2 sequences are DFQATT and SNEGSKA (reference sequence). DNA for the CDR3: TGCAGTGCTAGCAGGGACAGGGGTAACTATGGCTACACCTTC. It specifies CSASRDRGNYGYTF.

Comments on this clonotype: A much more abundant neighbour one base away suggests this may be a read error. This chain links TRBV19 with TRBJ2-5; D possibly corresponds to TRBD2 (6 bases). This CDR3 region has 17 residues. Per the germline V gene, CDR1 is LNHDA and CDR2 is SQIVND (reference sequence). V was shortened by 1 base and J by 6 bases, with 21 bases between the two germline ends. Here the CDR3 reads CASSIVLGGVGEQTQYF. For the CDR3, the DNA is TGTGCCAGTAGTATAGTACTGGGCGGGGTGGGCGAACAGACCCAGTACTTC. Variable domain in full (rest from reference TRBV19 and TRBJ2-5): DGGITQSPKYLFRKEGQNVTLSCEQNLNHDAMYWYRQDPGQGLRLIYYSQIVNDFQKGDIAEGYSVSREKKESFPLTVTSAQKNPTAFYLCASSIVLGGVGEQTQYFGPGTRLLVL.

This clonotype was recorded at least ten times. The J gene is TRBJ2-2, the V gene TRBV6-5; D is ambiguous. CDR1 is MNHEY and CDR2 is SVGAGI in the germline V gene. The CDR3 runs to 16 residues. Trimming left V 0 bases short and J 9 bases short, with 17 bases between. The DNA of the CDR3 is TGTGCCAGCAGTTACTCGAGTTGGACCGCCACTCGGGAGCTGTTTTTT. Encoded protein: CASSYSSWTATRELFF.

This clonotype was detected a few times. This chain connects TRBV7-9 to TRBJ1-4; 9 bases are shared with TRBD1. The CDR3 is made up of 15 amino acids. Trimming took 2 bases from V and 5 from J; bases not matched to a gene: 3. Germline V CDR1 and CDR2: SEHNR, FQNEAQ (reference sequence). CDR3 amino acids: CASSLMGQGNEKLFF. DNA for the CDR3: TGTGCCAGCAGCTTAATGGGACAGGGAAATGAAAAACTGTTTTTT.